The subject of this entry is one T cell receptor beta chain. The antigen is not known. A much larger clone sits a single nucleotide away, making a read error possible. Documented time point: healthy volunteer bleed at 2 weeks. Researchers extracted total RNA from unfractionated whole blood. TCRdb re-called the RACE reads through MiXCR, storing one row per CDR3 protein. The data contain 85,000 to 95,000 distinct CDR3 sequences, approximately 9% of them seen just once; the ten biggest clones take up 2.5% to 3.5%. This record comes from a study of human T cells and chemical hapten exposure. Study-wide results and limits: Those TCRs sitting above 1 in 1000 frequency stayed the same with DPC sensitization.

Germline V gene sequence: CDR1 SGHDN, CDR2 FVKESK. V was pared by 6 bases and J by 5 bases, with 7 bases between. CDR3 length: 11 residues. The chain links TRBV14 to TRBJ1-1; D is ambiguous. The sample consisted of whole blood. The TCR comes from a female donor in good health. Some clones in this sample may be carry-over from other donors' samples. In nucleotides, the CDR3 is TGTGCCAGCAGGGAACAGACTGAAGCTTTCTTT. Translating gives CASREQTEAFF.